This T cell receptor beta chain emerged from a study of T cells in localized non-small cell lung cancer. Study findings and constraints: Uninvolved adjacent lung had the highest recorded T cell clonality, with tumor below it. Appearances in adjacent lung were noted for a median 57 of the top 100 tumor clones. Because sequencing included only one region (of the tumor), heterogeneity remains possible. There was an association of higher blood T cell density with longer overall survival.

The ends lost 4 bases at V and 2 bases at J; junction bases unmatched: 3. The CDR3 spans 14 residues. Germline V gene sequence: CDR1 MGHRA, CDR2 YSYEKL. Data came from immunoSEQ multiplex PCR; TCRdb stores just in-frame clones and leaves some out. The profile shows 70,000 or so clones, 84% of them singletons. Concerning this clone itself: What it recognizes is unknown.

This TCR derives from a female donor of 60 years or more with stage I lung adenocarcinoma. The genes are TRBV4-1 and TRBJ2-7, with 9 bases identical to TRBD1. Source: peripheral blood, taken before any cancer treatment. The CDR3 sequence: CASSLRQGAYEQYF. The CDR3 DNA reads TGCGCCAGCAGCCTGAGACAGGGGGCCTACGAGCAGTACTTC.